The rows below give T cell receptor beta chains drawn from one sample of a study of T cell repertoires in cytomegalovirus infection. TCRdb reprocessed the reads with MiXCR, giving one entry per CDR3 protein. Of roughly 220,000 distinct CDR3 sequences in the sample, 38% were seen once. Their target antigens are unknown. The material was CD8+ T cells from cultured PBMCs, obtained from culture after CMV antigen stimulation. All receptors come from a human donor in good health (CMV status not recorded). Some clones in this sample may be carry-over from other donors' samples. The CDR3 runs from the conserved cysteine through the conserved F or W. The order of the fields is J gene, D gene, clone size, V gene, CDR3 protein. D genes are given only for firm matches. A row's size may be missing; if present it is once, few, many or a size class.

TRBJ2-6	-	-	TRBV23-1	CASSQSYPLLQAGANVLTF
TRBJ2-7	-	-	TRBV27	CASRPAGAGRYEQYF
TRBJ2-1	TRBD2	-	TRBV6-1	CASSITSGGYNEQFF
TRBJ2-2	-	-	TRBV7-9	CASSQTANTGELFF
TRBJ2-3	-	few	TRBV12-3/TRBV12-4	CASRFTVSGTDTQYF
TRBJ2-7	-	few	TRBV15	CATSSDGNSYEQYF
TRBJ2-6	-	-	TRBV10-3	CAISENGGTAFTGANVLTF
TRBJ1-1	-	once	TRBV14	CASSGRSFYGNTEAFF
TRBJ1-1	-	few	TRBV27	CASSLSNEGMNTEAFF
TRBJ2-7	-	few	TRBV7-2	CASSLEGSSSYEQYF
TRBJ2-2	TRBD2	once	TRBV6-5	CASSYSAGGPWGGELFF
TRBJ2-2	TRBD1	few	TRBV4-1	CASSQDTGQGLTGELFF
TRBJ1-5	-	-	TRBV27	CASSAGEGLNQPQHF
TRBJ1-2	-	-	TRBV14	CASSQEEPPDRNYGYTF
TRBJ2-1	TRBD2	few	TRBV27	CASSSPFASGGNNEQFF
TRBJ2-1	TRBD2	few	TRBV5-6	CASSLTVGGSHKDEQFF
TRBJ2-3	-	few	TRBV28	CASSLGAGIADTQYF
TRBJ2-7	-	-	TRBV4-1	CASSQGADRQTYEQYF
TRBJ1-1	-	few	TRBV7-6	CASSPAGVMNTEAFF
TRBJ2-1	TRBD1	few	TRBV4-1	CASSPNSMDRGPYNEQFF
TRBJ2-7	-	-	TRBV7-2	CASSVLTGSYEQYF
TRBJ2-5	-	-	TRBV11-3	CASSSSSFETQYF
TRBJ2-7	TRBD1	-	TRBV10-3	CAISDRDRDKDEQYF
TRBJ1-1	-	-	TRBV11-3	CASSSKAGTEAFF
TRBJ1-1	-	-	TRBV11-2	CASSYVGGTEAFF
TRBJ2-3	TRBD2	-	TRBV7-2	CASSRGRGDVLDTQYF
TRBJ2-6	-	-	TRBV7-9	CASSLGNPASGANVLTF
TRBJ2-5	TRBD1	-	TRBV12-3/TRBV12-4	CASSKTGGQETQYF
TRBJ1-2	-	few	TRBV12-3/TRBV12-4	CASTLGGSYGYTF
TRBJ2-3	TRBD2	-	TRBV10-2	CASRAGGGTDTQYF
TRBJ1-2	TRBD1	few	TRBV6-8	CASRHRGNYGYTF
TRBJ2-2	TRBD1	-	TRBV11-2	CASSYDRGRAGELFF
TRBJ2-7	TRBD1	-	TRBV29-1	CSVEEDRGIHEQYF
TRBJ2-1	-	many	TRBV7-8	CASSLGGESYNEQFF
TRBJ1-6	-	many	TRBV7-2	CASSLGTGSYNSPLHF
TRBJ1-5	-	-	TRBV2	CASSLEEINQPQHF
TRBJ2-1	TRBD2	few	TRBV6-6	CASSTLRSGKIEEQFF
TRBJ1-1	-	-	TRBV6-6	CASSRTAFRPEAFF
TRBJ2-1	TRBD2	many	TRBV7-8	CASSLDRLAVRSASNEQFF
TRBJ2-7	-	-	TRBV2	CASQTRVTYEQYF